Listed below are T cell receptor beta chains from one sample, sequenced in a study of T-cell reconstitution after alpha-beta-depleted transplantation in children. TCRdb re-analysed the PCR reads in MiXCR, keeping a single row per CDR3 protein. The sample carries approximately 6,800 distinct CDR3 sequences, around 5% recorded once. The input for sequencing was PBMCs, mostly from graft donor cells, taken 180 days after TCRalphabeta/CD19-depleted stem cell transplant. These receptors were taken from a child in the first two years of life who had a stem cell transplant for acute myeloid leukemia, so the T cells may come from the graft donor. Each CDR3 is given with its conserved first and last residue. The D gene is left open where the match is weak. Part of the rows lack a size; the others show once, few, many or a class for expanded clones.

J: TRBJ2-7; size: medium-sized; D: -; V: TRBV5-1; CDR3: CASSLEGQREQYF; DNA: TGCGCCAGCAGCTTGGAAGGACAGAGGGAGCAGTACTTC
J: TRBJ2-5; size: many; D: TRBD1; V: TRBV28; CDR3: CASSSPQGAGETQYF; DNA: TGTGCCAGCAGTTCGCCACAGGGGGCCGGGGAGACCCAGTACTTC
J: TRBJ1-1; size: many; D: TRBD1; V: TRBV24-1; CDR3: CATAQARRQGGLSMNTEAFF; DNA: TGTGCCACCGCTCAGGCCCGGCGACAGGGGGGATTGTCTATGAACACTGAAGCTTTCTTT
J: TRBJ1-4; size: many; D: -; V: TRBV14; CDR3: CASSQGRRTNEKLFF; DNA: TGTGCCAGCAGCCAAGGACGGAGAACTAATGAAAAACTGTTTTTT
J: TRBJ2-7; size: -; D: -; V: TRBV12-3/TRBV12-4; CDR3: CAFSLGVLRGGSYEQYF; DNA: TGTGCCTTCAGTTTAGGAGTTTTGAGGGGAGGTTCGTACGAGCAGTACTTC
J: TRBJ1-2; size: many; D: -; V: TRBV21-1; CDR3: CASSKGAQTDYGYTF; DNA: TGTGCCAGCAGCAAAGGAGCGCAGACTGATTATGGCTACACCTTC
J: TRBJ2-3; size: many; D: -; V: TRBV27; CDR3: CASSLSLGGPDTQYF; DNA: TGTGCCAGCAGTTTAAGCCTAGGCGGCCCAGATACGCAGTATTTT
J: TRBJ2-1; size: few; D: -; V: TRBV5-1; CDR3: CASSLDWGSFNEQFF; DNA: TGCGCCAGCAGCTTGGATTGGGGTAGTTTTAATGAGCAGTTCTTC
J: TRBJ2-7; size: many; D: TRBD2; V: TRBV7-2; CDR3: CASSLGLAGGGRNEQYF; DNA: TGTGCCAGCAGCTTAGGACTAGCGGGAGGAGGAAGAAACGAGCAGTACTTC
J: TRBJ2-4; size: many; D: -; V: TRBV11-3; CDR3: CASSLDLSPAKNIQYF; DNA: TGTGCCAGCAGCTTAGATTTATCCCCAGCCAAAAACATTCAGTACTTC
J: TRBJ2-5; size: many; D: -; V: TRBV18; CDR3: CASSPPEPSGVKTQYF; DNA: TGTGCCAGCTCACCACCGGAACCCTCGGGGGTGAAGACCCAGTACTTC
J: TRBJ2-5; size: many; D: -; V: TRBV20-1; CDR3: CSARYQETQYF; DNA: TGCAGTGCTAGATACCAAGAGACCCAGTACTTC
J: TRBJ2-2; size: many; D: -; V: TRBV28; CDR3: CASSLVGELFF; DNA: TGTGCCAGCAGTTTAGTCGGGGAGCTGTTTTTT
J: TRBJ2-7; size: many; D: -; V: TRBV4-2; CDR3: CASSQVHRLGEQYF; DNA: TGTGCCAGCAGCCAAGTCCATCGCCTCGGGGAGCAGTACTTC
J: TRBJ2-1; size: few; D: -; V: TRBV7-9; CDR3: CASSLDSTGRYNEQFF; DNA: TGTGCCAGCAGCTTAGATTCTACGGGACGTTACAATGAGCAGTTCTTC
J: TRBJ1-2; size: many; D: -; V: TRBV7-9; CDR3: CASSSSHLGGYGYTF; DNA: TGTGCCAGCAGCTCGAGCCATCTGGGGGGCTATGGCTACACCTTC
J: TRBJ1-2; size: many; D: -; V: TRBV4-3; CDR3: CASSQDRGSLYGYTF; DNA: TGCGCCAGCAGCCAAGATCGGGGGTCCCTTTATGGCTACACCTTC
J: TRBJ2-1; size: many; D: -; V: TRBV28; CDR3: CASRDRTIYNEQFF; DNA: TGTGCCAGCAGGGATCGGACTATCTACAATGAGCAGTTCTTC
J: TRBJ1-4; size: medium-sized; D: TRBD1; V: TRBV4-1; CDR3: CASSQETGQGNEKLFF; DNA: TGCGCCAGCAGCCAAGAAACGGGACAGGGGAATGAAAAACTGTTTTTT
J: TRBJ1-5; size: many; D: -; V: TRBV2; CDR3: CASSAGGLSNQPQHF; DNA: TGTGCCAGCAGTGCGGGGGGGTTAAGCAATCAGCCCCAGCATTTT
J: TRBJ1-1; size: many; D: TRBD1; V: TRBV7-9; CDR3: CASRPQGTGNTEAFF; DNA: TGTGCCAGCAGGCCACAGGGGACTGGGAACACTGAAGCTTTCTTT
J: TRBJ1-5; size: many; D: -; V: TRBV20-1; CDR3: CSARDPRLGNQPQHF; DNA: TGCAGTGCTAGAGACCCTCGGTTAGGCAATCAGCCCCAGCATTTT
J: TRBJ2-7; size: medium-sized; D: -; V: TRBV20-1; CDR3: CSARPTAAPYEQYF; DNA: TGCAGTGCCCGACCAACAGCGGCCCCCTACGAGCAGTACTTC
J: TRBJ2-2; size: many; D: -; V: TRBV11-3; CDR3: CASSLGGGSPGELFF; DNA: TGTGCCAGCAGCCTAGGGGGCGGGAGCCCCGGGGAGCTGTTTTTT
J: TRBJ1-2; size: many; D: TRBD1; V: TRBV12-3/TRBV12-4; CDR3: CASKWGQGVNYGYTF; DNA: TGTGCCAGCAAGTGGGGACAGGGCGTTAACTATGGCTACACCTTC
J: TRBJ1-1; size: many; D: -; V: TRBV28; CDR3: CASSLGAMGSTEAFF; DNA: TGTGCCAGCAGCTTAGGGGCGATGGGCAGCACTGAAGCTTTCTTT
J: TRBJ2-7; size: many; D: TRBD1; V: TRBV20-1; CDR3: CSARSWGTGADYEQYF; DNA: TGCAGTGCTAGAAGCTGGGGGACAGGGGCGGACTACGAGCAGTACTTC
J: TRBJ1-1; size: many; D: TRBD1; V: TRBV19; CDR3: CASSDRGGTEAFF; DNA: TGTGCCAGTAGTGACAGGGGAGGGACTGAAGCTTTCTTT
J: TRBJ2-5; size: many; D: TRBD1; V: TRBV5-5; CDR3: CASSSTGEETQYF; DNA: TGTGCCAGCAGCTCCACAGGGGAGGAGACCCAGTACTTC
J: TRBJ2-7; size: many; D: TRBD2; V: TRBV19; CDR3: CASSIRAGGYEQYF; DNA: TGTGCCAGTAGTATCAGGGCGGGAGGCTACGAGCAGTACTTC
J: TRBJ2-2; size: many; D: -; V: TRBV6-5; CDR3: CASSYQTGPGELFF; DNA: TGTGCCAGCAGTTACCAAACAGGGCCCGGGGAGCTGTTTTTT
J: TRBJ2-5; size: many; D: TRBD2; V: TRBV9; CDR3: CASSARLAGGGETQYF; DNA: TGTGCCAGCAGCGCCCGACTAGCGGGAGGGGGAGAGACCCAGTACTTC
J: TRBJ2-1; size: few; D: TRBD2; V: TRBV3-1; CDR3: CACSQVGLADNEQFF; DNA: TGTGCCTGCAGCCAAGTCGGACTAGCGGACAATGAGCAGTTCTTC
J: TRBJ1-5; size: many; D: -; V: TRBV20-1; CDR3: CSASGGTDQPQHF; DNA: TGCAGTGCTAGCGGTGGGACGGATCAGCCCCAGCATTTT
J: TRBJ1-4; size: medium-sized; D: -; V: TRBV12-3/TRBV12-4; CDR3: CASSLDRRNEKLFF; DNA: TGTGCCAGCAGTCTCGACAGGCGTAATGAAAAACTGTTTTTT
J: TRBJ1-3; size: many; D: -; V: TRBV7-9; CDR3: CASNHGLGRGNTIYF; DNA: TGTGCCAGCAATCACGGGCTCGGGAGGGGAAACACCATATATTTT
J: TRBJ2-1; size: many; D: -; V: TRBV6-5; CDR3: CASSYEDPPYNEQFF; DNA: TGTGCCAGCAGTTACGAGGACCCTCCCTACAATGAGCAGTTCTTC
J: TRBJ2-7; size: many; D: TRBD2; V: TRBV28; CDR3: CASSLGRELEQYF; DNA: TGTGCCAGCAGTTTAGGGCGGGAGTTGGAGCAGTACTTC
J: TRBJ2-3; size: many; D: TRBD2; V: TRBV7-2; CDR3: CASSLLGTSGRDTQYF; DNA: TGTGCCAGCAGCTTATTGGGGACTAGCGGGAGGGATACGCAGTATTTT
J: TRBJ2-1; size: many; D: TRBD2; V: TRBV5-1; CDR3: CASSFAGTSGNYEQFF; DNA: TGCGCCAGCAGCTTCGCCGGGACTAGCGGGAACTATGAGCAGTTCTTC
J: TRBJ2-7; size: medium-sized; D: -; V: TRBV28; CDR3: CASSLSGGGQQYF; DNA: TGTGCCAGCAGTTTGTCTGGAGGAGGTCAGCAGTACTTC
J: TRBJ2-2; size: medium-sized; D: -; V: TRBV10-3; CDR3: CAPPALGGGTGELFF; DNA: TGTGCCCCGCCTGCTCTAGGGGGAGGGACCGGGGAGCTGTTTTTT
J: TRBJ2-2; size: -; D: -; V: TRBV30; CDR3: CAWKGSGRGGSSTGELFF; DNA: TGTGCCTGGAAGGGTTCCGGACGAGGAGGTTCGAGCACCGGGGAGCTGTTTTTT
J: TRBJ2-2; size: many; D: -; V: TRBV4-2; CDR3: CASSIAAGGTGELFF; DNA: TGTGCCAGCAGCATAGCGGCAGGCGGCACCGGGGAGCTGTTTTTT
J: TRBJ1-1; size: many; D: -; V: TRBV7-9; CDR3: CASSLGGVETEAFF; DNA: TGTGCCAGCAGCTTAGGGGGGGTTGAGACTGAAGCTTTCTTT
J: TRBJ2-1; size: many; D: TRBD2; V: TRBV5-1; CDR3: CASSLEGVAGGYNEQFF; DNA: TGCGCCAGCAGCTTGGAAGGAGTAGCGGGAGGCTACAATGAGCAGTTCTTC
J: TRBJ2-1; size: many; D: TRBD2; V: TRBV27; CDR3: CASSLTLAGNSYNEQFF; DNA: TGTGCCAGCAGTCTCACGCTAGCGGGGAACTCCTACAATGAGCAGTTCTTC
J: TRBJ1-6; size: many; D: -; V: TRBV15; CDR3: CATSRGGQSPLHF; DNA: TGTGCCACCAGCAGGGGCGGCCAGTCACCCCTCCACTTT
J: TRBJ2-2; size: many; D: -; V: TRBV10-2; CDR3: CASSEVETGELFF; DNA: TGCGCCAGCAGTGAGGTAGAGACCGGGGAGCTGTTTTTT
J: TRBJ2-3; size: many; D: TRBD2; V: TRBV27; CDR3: CASSPWTSSTDTQYF; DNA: TGTGCCAGCAGTCCGTGGACTAGTAGCACAGATACGCAGTATTTT
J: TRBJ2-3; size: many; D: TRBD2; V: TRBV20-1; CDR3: CSARGVLAGDADTQYF; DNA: TGCAGTGCTAGGGGAGTCCTAGCGGGAGACGCAGATACGCAGTATTTT
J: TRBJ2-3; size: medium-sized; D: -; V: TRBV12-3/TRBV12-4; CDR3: CASSLQLSGTDTQYF; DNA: TGTGCCAGCAGTTTACAACTTAGCGGCACAGATACGCAGTATTTT
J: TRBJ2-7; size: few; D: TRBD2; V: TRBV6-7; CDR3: CASSYVSPGLAVQSYEQYF; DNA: TGTGCCAGCAGTTACGTGTCACCGGGACTAGCGGTTCAATCCTACGAGCAGTACTTC
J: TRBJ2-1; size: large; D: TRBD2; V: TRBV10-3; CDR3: CAITERDPYSYNEQFF; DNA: TGTGCCATCACCGAGCGGGACCCTTACTCCTACAATGAGCAGTTCTTC
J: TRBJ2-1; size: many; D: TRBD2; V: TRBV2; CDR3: CASSRDRAGGYNEQFF; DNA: TGTGCCAGCAGTAGAGACAGAGCGGGAGGGTACAATGAGCAGTTCTTC